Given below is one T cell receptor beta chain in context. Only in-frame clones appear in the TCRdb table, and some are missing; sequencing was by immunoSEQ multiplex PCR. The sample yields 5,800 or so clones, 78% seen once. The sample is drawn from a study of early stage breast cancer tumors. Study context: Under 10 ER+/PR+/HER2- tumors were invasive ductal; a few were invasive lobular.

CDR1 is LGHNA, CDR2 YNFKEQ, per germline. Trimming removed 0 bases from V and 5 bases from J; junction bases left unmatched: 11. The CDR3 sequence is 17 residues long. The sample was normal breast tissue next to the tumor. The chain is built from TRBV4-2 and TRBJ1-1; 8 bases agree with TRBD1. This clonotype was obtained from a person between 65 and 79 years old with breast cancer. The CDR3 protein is CASSQEAGQGVRTEAFF. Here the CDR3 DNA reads TGTGCCAGCAGCCAAGAGGCAGGACAGGGAGTGAGAACTGAAGCTTTCTTT.